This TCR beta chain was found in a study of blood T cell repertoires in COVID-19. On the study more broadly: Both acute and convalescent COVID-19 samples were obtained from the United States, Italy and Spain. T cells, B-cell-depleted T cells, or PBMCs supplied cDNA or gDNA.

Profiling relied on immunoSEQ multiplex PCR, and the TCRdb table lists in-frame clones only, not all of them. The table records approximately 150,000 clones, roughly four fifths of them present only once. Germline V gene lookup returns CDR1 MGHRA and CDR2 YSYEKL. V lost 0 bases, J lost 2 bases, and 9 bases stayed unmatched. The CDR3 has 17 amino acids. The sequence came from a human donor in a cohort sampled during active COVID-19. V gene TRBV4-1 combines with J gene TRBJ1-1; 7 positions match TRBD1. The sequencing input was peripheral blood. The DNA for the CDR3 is TGCGCCAGCAGCCAAGATCGGAACAGGGGCGCTAACACTGAAGCTTTCTTT. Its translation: CASSQDRNRGANTEAFF.